The 10 T cell receptor beta chains presented below share a single source sample, sequenced in a study of siplizumab effects on memory and regulatory T cells. Sequencing used immunoSEQ multiplex PCR; TCRdb keeps in-frame clones, though not all of them. Of 70,000 to 95,000 clones in the sample, roughly 93% were seen once. The sequenced sample was CD8+ T cells sorted from blood. These receptors all stem from a human donor in good health.

This rearrangement joins TRBV10-3 to TRBJ2-1; 9 bases fit TRBD2. The CDR3 is made up of 14 amino acids. CDR1 is ENHRY and CDR2 is SYGVKD in the germline V gene. The V gene end was trimmed by 0 bases and the J gene end by 9 bases; junction bases not matched to a gene: 3. The DNA for the CDR3 is TGTGCCATCAGTGAGTCGGCGGGAGGGGGTGAGCAGTTCTTC. Translated, it gives CAISESAGGGEQFF.

A single count supports this clone. This chain uses TRBV7-9 with TRBJ1-3, with D unresolved. Trimming removed 4 bases at V and 0 bases at J, with 7 bases between. CDR1 is SEHNR, CDR2 FQNEAQ, per germline (reference sequence). This CDR3 is 14 amino acids long. CDR3 sequence: CASSSLSSGNTIYF. The DNA for the CDR3 is TGTGCCAGCAGCTCCTTGAGCTCTGGAAACACCATATATTTT.

V and J are TRBV6-1 and TRBJ2-7; tentatively, D is TRBD1 (7 bases). V was clipped by 6 bases and J by 5 bases, with 17 bases between them. This CDR3 is 14 amino acids long. CDR1 MNHNS and CDR2 SASEGT come from the germline V gene. The CDR3 region is CASRNRGLGDEQYF. The CDR3 nucleotides are TGTGCCAGCAGGAACAGGGGACTGGGGGACGAGCAGTACTTC.

V gene TRBV21-1 combines with J gene TRBJ2-3; TRBD1, the table's D call, lacks a check against the DNA. TRBV21-1 is listed as a pseudogene. This CDR3 region has 15 residues. The DNA of the CDR3 is TGTGCCAGCAGCAAACCTCGGACAGGGCCAGATACGCAGTATTTT. Translation: CASSKPRTGPDTQYF.

This rearrangement joins TRBV4-1 to TRBJ1-1; possibly TRBD1 for D (5 bases). V lost 5 bases and J lost 5, with 9 bases in between. CDR3 length: 12 amino acids. Germline V gene lookup returns CDR1 MGHRA and CDR2 YSYEKL. The CDR3 region is CASSWGGTEAFF. Here the CDR3 DNA reads TGCGCCAGCAGCTGGGGGGGGACTGAAGCTTTCTTT.

The chain employs TRBV4-3 and TRBJ1-2; D possibly corresponds to TRBD1 (5 bases). V was shortened by 3 bases and J by 7 bases, with 12 bases between the two germline ends. This CDR3 is built from 13 residues. The germline CDR1 and CDR2 sequences are LGHNA and YSLEER. The CDR3 here is CASSHPGGTGYTF. In DNA form, the CDR3 reads TGCGCCAGCAGCCACCCCGGGGGGACTGGCTACACCTTC.

V is TRBV6-1 and J is TRBJ2-7; TRBD2 aligns across 9 bases. The CDR3 is 15 amino acids. Germline V gives CDR1 MNHNS, CDR2 SASEGT. J lost 4 bases, V lost 1 base, and 5 bases had no gene match. The CDR3 nucleotides read TGTGCCAGCAGTGAAGGTGGTAGCGGGAGTTACGAGCAGTACTTC. Its translation: CASSEGGSGSYEQYF.

The chain carries TRBV11-1 and TRBJ1-4, with TRBD1 as a possible D gene (6 bases). V lost 5 bases and J lost 7, with 14 bases in between. Looked up from germline, CDR1 is SGHAT and CDR2 is FQDESV (reference sequence). There are 14 residues in the CDR3. Here the CDR3 DNA reads TGTGCCAGCAGCCCCGGGACACGCGGTGAAAAACTGTTTTTT. Amino acid sequence: CASSPGTRGEKLFF.

Only one count was recorded for this clone. Germline and junction disagree at one end, which may indicate a read error. The rearrangement links TRBV28 to TRBJ2-1, with D unresolved. Per the germline V gene, CDR1 is MDHEN and CDR2 is SYDVKM. The CDR3 is 13 amino acids. The CDR3 loop reads CANSGFDTNEQFF. The CDR3 region has the DNA TGTGCCAACAGTGGGTTCGATACCAATGAGCAGTTCTTC.

The rearrangement links TRBV28 to TRBJ2-1, with D perhaps TRBD1 (6 bases). CDR1 and CDR2 (germline): MDHEN, SYDVKM. There are 16 residues in the CDR3. Trimming took off 4 bases at V and 8 bases at J, with 21 bases between the two ends. CDR3 sequence (DNA): TGTGCCAGCAGTTCAAAGCATCGGACAGCCGGCGATGAGCAGTTCTTC. Amino acids: CASSSKHRTAGDEQFF.